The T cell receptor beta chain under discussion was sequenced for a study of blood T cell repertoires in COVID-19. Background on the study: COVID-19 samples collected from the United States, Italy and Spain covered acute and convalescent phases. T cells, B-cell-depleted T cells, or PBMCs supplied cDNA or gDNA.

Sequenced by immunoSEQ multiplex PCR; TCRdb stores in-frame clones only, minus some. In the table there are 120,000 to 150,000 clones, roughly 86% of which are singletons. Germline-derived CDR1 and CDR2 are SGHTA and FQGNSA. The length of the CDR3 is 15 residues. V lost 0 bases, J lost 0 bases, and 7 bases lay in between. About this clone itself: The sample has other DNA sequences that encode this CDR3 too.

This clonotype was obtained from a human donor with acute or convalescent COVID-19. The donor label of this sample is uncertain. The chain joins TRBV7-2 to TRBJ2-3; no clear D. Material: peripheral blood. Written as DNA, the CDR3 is TGTGCCAGCAGCTTAGCGGCAGGTAGCACAGATACGCAGTATTTT. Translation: CASSLAAGSTDTQYF.